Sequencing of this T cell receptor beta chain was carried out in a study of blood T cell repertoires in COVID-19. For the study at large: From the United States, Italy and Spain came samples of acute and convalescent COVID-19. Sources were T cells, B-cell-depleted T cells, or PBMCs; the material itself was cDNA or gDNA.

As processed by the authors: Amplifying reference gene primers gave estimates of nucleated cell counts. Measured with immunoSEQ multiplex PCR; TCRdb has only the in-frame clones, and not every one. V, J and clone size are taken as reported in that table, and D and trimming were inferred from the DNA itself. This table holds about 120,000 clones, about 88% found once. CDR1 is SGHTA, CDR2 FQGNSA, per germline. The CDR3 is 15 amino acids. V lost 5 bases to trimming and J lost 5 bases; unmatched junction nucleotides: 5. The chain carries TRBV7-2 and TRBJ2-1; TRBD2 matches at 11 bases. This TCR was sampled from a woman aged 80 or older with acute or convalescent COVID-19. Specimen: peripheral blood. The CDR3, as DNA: TGTGCCAGCAGCCTTAGCGGGGGGGCCCACAATGAGCAGTTCTTC. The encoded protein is CASSLSGGAHNEQFF.